One and the same sample provided the 24 T cell receptor beta chains below, sequenced in a study of post-analysis software for immune sequencing data. These receptors lack a known antigen. Regarding the study as a whole: The five TRBV segments detected at higher frequency in patients than in controls included TRBV5-6, TRBV5-1 and TRBV20-1.

cDNA libraries for TCR beta contained unique molecular identifiers. TCRdb used MiXCR to reprocess the PCR reads, holding one entry per CDR3 protein. The sample has roughly 800,000 distinct CDR3 sequences, roughly 50% seen once. Sequenced: blood. The receptors here all came from a girl between 10 and 17 years old with multiple sclerosis.

This clonotype was observed a few times. The junction departs from germline at one end; a sequencing error may be responsible. This chain links TRBV5-1 with TRBJ2-7; D gene ambiguous. Per germline, CDR1 SGHRS and CDR2 YFSETQ. This CDR3 comprises 17 residues. The CDR3 DNA reads TGCGCCAGCAGCTTGGTGATATCACAGCAGACAACCTATGAGCAGTACTTC. Translation: CASSLVISQQTTYEQYF.

The genes are TRBV5-5 and TRBJ2-7; the match to TRBD2 covers 15 bases. CDR1 SGHKS and CDR2 YYEKEE come from the germline V gene (reference sequence). V lost 3 bases and J lost 2; bases outside the gene matches: 0. This CDR3 contains 15 residues. The CDR3 DNA sequence: TGTGCCAGCAGCTGGACTAGCGGGAGGGCCTACGAGCAGTACTTC. It codes for CASSWTSGRAYEQYF. Full variable domain (missing parts from reference TRBV5-5 and TRBJ2-7): DAGVTQSPTHLIKTRGQQVTLRCSPISGHKSVSWYQQVLGQGPQFIFQYYEKEERGRGNFPDRFSARQFPNYSSELNVNALLLGDSALYLCASSWTSGRAYEQYFGPGTRLTVT.

V and J are TRBV5-1 and TRBJ2-7, with 9 bases identical to TRBD2. The CDR3 consists of 18 residues. Germline V lookup: CDR1 SGHRS, CDR2 YFSETQ. Losses at the gene ends were 1 base for V and 0 bases for J; bases not matched to a gene: 11. The CDR3 region is CASSLFPAGGSTSYEQYF. DNA for the CDR3: TGCGCCAGCAGCTTGTTTCCAGCGGGGGGATCAACCTCCTACGAGCAGTACTTC.

This clonotype was counted a few times. The chain couples TRBV29-1 to TRBJ2-1, with unresolved D. The V end lost 3 bases, the J end lost 4 bases, and 7 bases lay between the germline ends. This CDR3 is 12 amino acids long. Germline V gene sequence: CDR1 SQVTM, CDR2 ANQGSEA. In DNA form, the CDR3 reads TGCAGCGTTGATACAGATTACAATGAGCAGTTCTTC. Protein product: CSVDTDYNEQFF.

The chain employs TRBV12-3 or TRBV12-4 and TRBJ1-1; D remains unclear. The CDR3 has 15 residues. The germline V and J ends were trimmed by 5 bases and 4 bases, with 17 bases remaining between them. CDR3 in DNA: TGTGCCAGCAGTCGATACGCCGGGATCTTCACTGAAGCTTTCTTT. It specifies CASSRYAGIFTEAFF.

The CDR3 DNA follows: TGTGGATCCGGGACTACTAGCACAGATACGCAGTATTTT. Amino acids: CGSGTTSTDTQYF. This chain connects TRBV28 to TRBJ2-3; 7 bases are a match to TRBD2. This CDR3 has 13 residues. Looked up from germline, CDR1 is MDHEN and CDR2 is SYDVKM.

A few counts support this clonotype. V gene TRBV29-1 combines with J gene TRBJ2-7; tentatively, D is TRBD1 (6 bases). The V gene's germline CDR1 is SQVTM and CDR2 ANQGSEA. The CDR3 consists of 13 residues. V lost 7 bases and J 3 bases, leaving 16 bases between the germline ends. For the CDR3, the DNA is TGCAGCGCGGACAGTGAAGGGAACTACGAGCAGTACTTC. Its protein product is CSADSEGNYEQYF.

CDR3 sequence: CSAKGLVGEQYF. CDR3 coding DNA: TGCAGTGCTAAGGGCCTAGTAGGGGAGCAGTACTTC. The gene calls are TRBV20-1 and TRBJ2-7; D uncertain. The CDR3 spans 12 residues. Germline CDR1 DFQATT, CDR2 SNEGSKA (reference sequence). Trimming removed 4 bases from V and 7 bases from J, with 14 bases in between.

This clonotype was seen just once. J is TRBJ2-1 and V is TRBV7-6, with 11 bases matching TRBD2. CDR1 and CDR2 (germline): SGHVS, FNYEAQ. This CDR3 contains 18 residues. With 3 bases clipped from V and 2 bases from J, the junction kept 9 bases outside the gene matches. CDR3 sequence reads: CASSLGRTSGLTYNEQFF. The CDR3 DNA reads as TGTGCCAGCAGCTTGGGTAGGACTAGCGGGCTAACCTACAATGAGCAGTTCTTC.

The chain is built from TRBV5-6 and TRBJ2-7, with TRBD2 identical over 7 bases. The DNA matches TRBJ2-1 better at its end, which makes the J call doubtful. The CDR3 loop spans 14 amino acids. Germline V gene sequence: CDR1 SGHDT, CDR2 YYEEEE. The CDR3 nucleotides read TGTGCCAGCAGCGCCGGGGGGTTGGTGGATGAGCAGTTCTTC. It is translated as CASSAGGLVDEQFF.

The chain has TRBV5-1 and TRBJ1-2, with D maybe TRBD1 (6 bases). The CDR3 runs to 14 residues. V lost 2 bases and J lost 4, with 12 bases in between. The germline gives CDR1 SGHRS, CDR2 YFSETQ. DNA for the CDR3: TGCGCCAGCAGCTTAGGCTCAGGGGTCTATGGCTACACCTTC. Translated, it gives CASSLGSGVYGYTF.

The genes are TRBV2 and TRBJ2-7; 7 bases are a match to TRBD2. The germline CDR1 and CDR2 sequences are SNHLY and FYNNEI. Trimming at V came to 10 bases and at J to 6 bases, leaving 15 bases not matched to a gene. The CDR3 covers 14 residues. CDR3 residues: CANPRGLVLGEQYF. CDR3 DNA: TGTGCCAACCCCCGAGGACTAGTATTAGGCGAGCAGTACTTC.

This chain uses TRBV6-6 with TRBJ2-4, with D perhaps matching TRBD1 (6 bases). V lost 5 bases, J lost 3 bases, and 11 bases lay in between. The length of the CDR3 is 14 residues. Germline V gene data show CDR1 as MNHNY and CDR2 as SVGAGI (reference sequence). The CDR3 is CASSQQGGKNIQYF. The CDR3 DNA is TGTGCCAGCAGTCAACAGGGTGGCAAAAACATTCAGTACTTC.

Ten or more counts support this clonotype. CDR3: CASSPGHEQFF. CDR3 coding DNA: TGTGCCAGCTCGCCAGGTCATGAGCAGTTCTTC. The J gene is TRBJ2-1, the V gene TRBV12-3 or TRBV12-4; no reliable D call. CDR3 length: 11 amino acids. Trimming shortened V by 8 bases and J by 8 bases, and 10 bases separated the two germline ends.

The rearrangement links TRBV20-1 to TRBJ2-5; D is ambiguous. V was pared by 3 bases and J by 6 bases, with 11 bases between. The germline CDR1 and CDR2 sequences are DFQATT and SNEGSKA (reference sequence). The CDR3 contains 12 residues. This CDR3 is CSASWILQTQYF. Here the CDR3 DNA reads TGCAGTGCTAGTTGGATTTTGCAGACCCAGTACTTC.

The chain uses TRBV4-1 and TRBJ2-5; no clear D. Germline CDR1 and CDR2: MGHRA and YSYEKL. CDR3 size: 15 residues. V lost 1 base and J 2 bases, leaving 11 bases between the germline ends. The CDR3 here is CASSQGEASQETQYF. In DNA, the CDR3 is TGCGCCAGCAGCCAAGGTGAAGCAAGTCAAGAGACCCAGTACTTC.

J is TRBJ2-3 and V is TRBV6-6; D not certain. Trimming took 4 bases from V and 3 from J, leaving 20 bases between them. Germline CDR1 MNHNY, CDR2 SVGAGI (reference sequence). The CDR3 covers 17 residues. The CDR3 coding sequence is TGTGCCAGCAGTTCCGGTTGGAAGACCTTAGGGACAGATACGCAGTATTTT. As protein: CASSSGWKTLGTDTQYF.

V and J are TRBV5-6 and TRBJ2-1; 10 nucleotides agree with TRBD1. CDR3 length: 17 residues. From germline, CDR1 is SGHDT and CDR2 YYEEEE. The junction had 7 bases not matched to a gene; V was cut back by 0 bases and J by 4 bases. CDR3 in amino acids: CASSLAATGGFYNEQFF. DNA for the CDR3: TGTGCCAGCAGCTTGGCGGCGACAGGGGGCTTTTACAATGAGCAGTTCTTC.

This clonotype was seen more than once but under ten times. The rearrangement uses TRBV3-1 and TRBJ2-5; 7 positions match TRBD1. The CDR3 totals 14 residues. Losses at the gene ends were 4 bases for V and 4 bases for J; bases not matched to a gene: 6. Per germline, CDR1 LGHDT and CDR2 YNNKEL (reference sequence). CDR3 DNA sequence: TGTGCCAGCAGCCGAAGACAGGGCTCAGAGACCCAGTACTTC. Translating it yields CASSRRQGSETQYF.

The chain links TRBV9 to TRBJ1-2, with TRBD1 as a possible D gene (5 bases). The CDR3 is 14 amino acids. With 3 bases removed from V and 11 bases from J, the gap between germline ends came to 20 bases. Germline CDR1 and CDR2: SGDLS and YYNGEE. The CDR3 loop reads CASSGIGDERRYTF. In nucleotides, the CDR3 is TGTGCCAGCAGCGGGATAGGGGATGAGCGACGGTACACCTTC.

This clonotype has only a few counts. CDR3 protein: CASASGDRHNEQFF. As DNA, the CDR3 is TGTGCCAGCGCAAGCGGGGACCGCCACAATGAGCAGTTCTTC. The rearrangement joins TRBV6-1 to TRBJ2-1; 7 bases match TRBD2. Trimming took 8 bases from V and 5 from J; bases not matched to a gene: 9. CDR1 and CDR2 from the germline V gene are MNHNS and SASEGT. The CDR3 is 14 residues long.

The rearrangement links TRBV20-1 to TRBJ2-1; maybe TRBD2 (5 bases). The CDR3 has 15 residues. The V gene's germline CDR1 is DFQATT and CDR2 SNEGSKA (reference sequence). The ends were cut back, 1 base at V and 5 bases at J, with 15 bases in the middle. The CDR3 sequence is CSARGGDRGDNEQFF. The CDR3 DNA sequence: TGCAGTGCTAGAGGTGGCGACCGGGGAGACAATGAGCAGTTCTTC.

The V and J genes are TRBV4-1 and TRBJ2-1; 9 nucleotides agree with TRBD2. Germline V gene data show CDR1 as MGHRA and CDR2 as YSYEKL. Germline trimming cut 1 base from V and 12 bases from J; bases unmatched to any gene: 13. The CDR3 totals 16 residues. The CDR3 DNA reads as TGCGCCAGCAGCCAAGGTGCTCTAGCGGGATCGTCGGGGCAGTTCTTC. As protein: CASSQGALAGSSGQFF.

This clonotype showed up just a few times. The chain recombines TRBV11-1 with TRBJ2-5; D remains ambiguous. This CDR3 has 15 residues. Germline V gives CDR1 SGHAT, CDR2 FQDESV (reference sequence). V lost 7 bases and J lost 11, with 26 bases in between. CDR3 DNA sequence: TGTGCCAGCAACCCAGGTGTTTTAGGCCTCAATGAGCAGTACTTC. Protein: CASNPGVLGLNEQYF.